The 2 T cell receptor beta chains listed next were all sequenced from one sample in a study of blood T cell repertoires in COVID-19. Some clones are missing from TCRdb's copy, which holds only in-frame ones; the method was immunoSEQ multiplex PCR. The sample includes about 190,000 clones, about nine tenths of them seen just once. Source material: peripheral blood. The source is a woman in her thirties with acute or convalescent COVID-19.

This sequence joins TRBV5-1 and TRBJ2-4; 9 bases agree with TRBD1. V shed 4 bases and J 1 base; nucleotides not matched to a gene: 3. The CDR3 runs 15 residues. From germline, CDR1 is SGHRS and CDR2 YFSETQ. This CDR3 is CASSVGQGAKNIQYF. For the CDR3, the DNA is TGCGCCAGCAGCGTCGGACAGGGGGCCAAAAACATTCAGTACTTC.

The chain links TRBV27 to TRBJ2-2; D is undetermined. Germline V gene sequence: CDR1 MNHEY, CDR2 SMNVEV (reference sequence). V was shortened by 4 bases and J by 6 bases, with 12 bases between the two germline ends. The CDR3 has 14 amino acids. The CDR3 reads CASSSPPRSGELFF. The DNA for the CDR3 is TGTGCCAGCAGTTCACCCCCCCGGTCCGGGGAGCTGTTTTTT.